Below are 8 T cell receptor beta chains sequenced from a single sample in a study of blood T cell repertoires in COVID-19. The data were produced by immunoSEQ multiplex PCR, yet TCRdb's version contains in-frame clones alone and is incomplete. In the table there are approximately 230,000 clones, roughly 88% of which are singletons. Sequencing was done on a sample of peripheral blood. The receptors here all came from a woman in her thirties or forties who had recovered from COVID-19.

This chain links TRBV15 with TRBJ1-5; 10 bases are shared with TRBD1. CDR1 is LNHNV and CDR2 is YYDKDF in the germline V gene (reference sequence). V shed 3 bases and J 3 bases; nucleotides not matched to a gene: 2. The CDR3 sequence is 15 residues long. The CDR3 protein is CATSRTGGYNQPQHF. The DNA of the CDR3 is TGTGCCACCAGCAGGACAGGGGGCTACAATCAGCCCCAGCATTTT.

V and J are TRBV7-2 and TRBJ2-1; 12 bases align to TRBD2. There are 16 residues in the CDR3. Trimming cost V 2 bases and J 5 bases; bases outside gene matches: 4. Germline V lookup: CDR1 SGHTA, CDR2 FQGNSA. The CDR3 sequence: CASSLYLAGGNNEQFF. The DNA of the CDR3 is TGTGCCAGCAGCTTATACCTAGCGGGGGGGAACAATGAGCAGTTCTTC.

The chain has TRBV19 and TRBJ1-3, with TRBD1 as a possible D gene (5 bases). Germline V gives CDR1 LNHDA, CDR2 SQIVND (reference sequence). The CDR3 extends over 15 amino acids. Trimming took 4 bases from V and 4 from J, leaving 14 bases between them. CDR3 amino acids: CASSTSGGMGNTIYF. Written as DNA, the CDR3 is TGTGCCAGTAGTACTTCCGGGGGAATGGGAAACACCATATATTTT. The full variable domain, its missing parts supplied by reference TRBV19 and TRBJ1-3, is DGGITQSPKYLFRKEGQNVTLSCEQNLNHDAMYWYRQDPGQGLRLIYYSQIVNDFQKGDIAEGYSVSREKKESFPLTVTSAQKNPTAFYLCASSTSGGMGNTIYFGEGSWLTVV.

This chain joins TRBV24-1 and TRBJ2-2; D may be TRBD2 (6 bases). The CDR3 consists of 11 residues. V lost 12 bases to trimming and J lost 2 bases, with 6 bases between them. Germline CDR1 KGHDR, CDR2 SFDVKD. Here the CDR3 DNA reads TGTGCCGCGGGAAACACCGGGGAGCTGTTTTTT. Protein: CAAGNTGELFF.

The rearrangement links TRBV29-1 to TRBJ2-7; D may be TRBD1 (6 bases). The CDR3 is 13 amino acids. The V end was cut by 3 bases, the J end by 2 bases, with 11 bases between. Per germline, CDR1 SQVTM and CDR2 ANQGSEA. In nucleotides, the CDR3 is TGCAGCGTTGAGGGACAAACAACCTACGAGCAGTACTTC. As protein: CSVEGQTTYEQYF.

The chain employs TRBV19 and TRBJ1-5; TRBD1 matches 8 bases. The CDR3 extends over 15 amino acids. Trimming cost V 1 base and J 6 bases; bases outside gene matches: 5. Germline CDR1 reads LNHDA; CDR2 reads SQIVND (reference sequence). The CDR3 loop reads CASSIAGGLSQPQHF. CDR3 in DNA: TGTGCCAGTAGTATAGCAGGGGGCTTAAGTCAGCCCCAGCATTTT.

The chain combines TRBV5-1 with TRBJ2-6; D is possibly TRBD1 (5 bases). Germline loops: CDR1 SGHRS, CDR2 YFSETQ. The V and J ends lost 4 bases and 4 bases respectively, with 9 bases between them. This CDR3 is built from 14 residues. DNA for the CDR3: TGCGCCAGCAGCCGACAGTCCGGGGCCAACGTCCTGACTTTC. Protein product: CASSRQSGANVLTF. Variable domain in full (rest from reference TRBV5-1 and TRBJ2-6): KAGVTQTPRYLIKTRGQQVTLSCSPISGHRSVSWYQQTPGQGLQFLFEYFSETQRNKGNFPGRFSGRQFSNSRSEMNVSTLELGDSALYLCASSRQSGANVLTFGAGSRLTVL.

The chain has TRBV27 and TRBJ2-7, with TRBD1 matching over 7 bases. The CDR3 is 16 residues long. In germline, CDR1 is MNHEY, CDR2 SMNVEV (reference sequence). With 5 bases clipped from V and 2 bases from J, the junction kept 12 bases outside the gene matches. CDR3 coding DNA: TGTGCCAGCAGTCCCCGTTTTGACAGGGCGACCTACGAGCAGTACTTC. As protein: CASSPRFDRATYEQYF.